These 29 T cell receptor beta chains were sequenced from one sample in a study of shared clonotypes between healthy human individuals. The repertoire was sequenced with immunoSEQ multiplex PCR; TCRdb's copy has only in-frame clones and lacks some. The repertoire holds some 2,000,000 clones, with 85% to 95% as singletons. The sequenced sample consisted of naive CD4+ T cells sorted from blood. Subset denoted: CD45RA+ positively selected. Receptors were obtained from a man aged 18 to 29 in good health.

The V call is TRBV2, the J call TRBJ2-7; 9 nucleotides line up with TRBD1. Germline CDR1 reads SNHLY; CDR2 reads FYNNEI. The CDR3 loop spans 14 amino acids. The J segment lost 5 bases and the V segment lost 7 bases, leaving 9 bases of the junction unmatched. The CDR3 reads CASKTGTGIHEQYF. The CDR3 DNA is TGTGCCAGCAAAACCGGGACAGGGATCCACGAGCAGTACTTC.

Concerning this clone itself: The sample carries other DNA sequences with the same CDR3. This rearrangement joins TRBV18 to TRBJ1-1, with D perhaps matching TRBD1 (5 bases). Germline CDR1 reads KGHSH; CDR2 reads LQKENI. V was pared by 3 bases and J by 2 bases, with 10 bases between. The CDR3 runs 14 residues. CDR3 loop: CASSPSQVNTEAFF. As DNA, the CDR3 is TGTGCCAGCTCACCTTCACAGGTAAACACTGAAGCTTTCTTT. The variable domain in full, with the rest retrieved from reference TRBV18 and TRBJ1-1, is NAGVMQNPRHLVRRRGQEARLRCSPMKGHSHVYWYRQLPEEGLKFMVYLQKENIIDESGMPKERFSAEFPKEGPSILRIQQVVRGDSAAYFCASSPSQVNTEAFFGQGTRLTVV.

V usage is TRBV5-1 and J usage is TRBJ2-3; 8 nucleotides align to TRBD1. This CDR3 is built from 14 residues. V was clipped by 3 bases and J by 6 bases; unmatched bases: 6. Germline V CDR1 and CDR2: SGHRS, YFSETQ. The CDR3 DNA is TGCGCCAGCAGCTCCCAGGGGGCAGGGGATACGCAGTATTTT. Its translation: CASSSQGAGDTQYF.

The CDR3 DNA reads as TGTGCCAGCTCACCTCCGGGACTAGCGGGAGGTCACGGGACCGGGGAGCTGTTTTTT. Translating it yields CASSPPGLAGGHGTGELFF. This chain links TRBV18 with TRBJ2-2; 15 bases are a match to TRBD2. The CDR3 is made up of 19 amino acids. CDR1 and CDR2 (germline): KGHSH, LQKENI. Losses at the gene ends were 3 bases for V and 5 bases for J; bases not matched to a gene: 10.

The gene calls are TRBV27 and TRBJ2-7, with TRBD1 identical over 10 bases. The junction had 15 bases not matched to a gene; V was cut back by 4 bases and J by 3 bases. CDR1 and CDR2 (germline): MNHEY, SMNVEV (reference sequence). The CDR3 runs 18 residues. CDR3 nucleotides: TGTGCCAGCAGTTCCACCAAATATTCCGGGACAGGGGACTACGAGCAGTACTTC. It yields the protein CASSSTKYSGTGDYEQYF.

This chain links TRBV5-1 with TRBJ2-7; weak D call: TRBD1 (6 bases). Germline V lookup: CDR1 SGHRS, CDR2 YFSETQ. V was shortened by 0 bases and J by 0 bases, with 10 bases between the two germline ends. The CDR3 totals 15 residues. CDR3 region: CASSLEGTISYEQYF. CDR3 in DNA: TGCGCCAGCAGCTTGGAGGGGACAATCTCCTACGAGCAGTACTTC.

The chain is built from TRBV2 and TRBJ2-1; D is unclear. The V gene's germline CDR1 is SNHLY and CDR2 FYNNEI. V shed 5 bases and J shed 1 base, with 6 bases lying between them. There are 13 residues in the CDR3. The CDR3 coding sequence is TGTGCCAGCAGTCTACAGTCCTACAATGAGCAGTTCTTC. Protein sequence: CASSLQSYNEQFF.

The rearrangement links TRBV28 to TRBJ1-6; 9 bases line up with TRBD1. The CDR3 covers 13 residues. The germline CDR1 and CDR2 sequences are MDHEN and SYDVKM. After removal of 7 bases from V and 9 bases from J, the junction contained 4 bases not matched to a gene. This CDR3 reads CASKTGGSSPLHF. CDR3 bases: TGTGCCAGCAAAACAGGGGGCTCTTCACCCCTCCACTTT. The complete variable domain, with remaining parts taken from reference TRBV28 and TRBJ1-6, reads DVKVTQSSRYLVKRTGEKVFLECVQDMDHENMFWYRQDPGLGLRLIYFSYDVKMKEKGDIPEGYSVSREKKERFSLILESASTNQTSMYLCASKTGGSSPLHFGNGTRLTVT.

The CDR3 nucleotides read TGCAGCGTCATCCCCCTCCAGGGAGGGTATGGCTACACCTTC. Translation gives CSVIPLQGGYGYTF. V usage is TRBV29-1 and J usage is TRBJ1-2, with D perhaps TRBD1 (5 bases). The V gene lost 6 bases and the J gene lost 5 bases, with 19 bases spanning the gap. Germline CDR1 SQVTM, CDR2 ANQGSEA. This CDR3 comprises 14 residues.

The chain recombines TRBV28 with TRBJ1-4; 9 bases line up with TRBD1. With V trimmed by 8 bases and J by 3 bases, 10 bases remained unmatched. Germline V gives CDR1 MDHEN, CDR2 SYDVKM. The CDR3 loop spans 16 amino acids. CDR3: CASYATGGRANEKLFF. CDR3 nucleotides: TGTGCCAGCTATGCGACAGGGGGTCGGGCTAATGAAAAACTGTTTTTT.

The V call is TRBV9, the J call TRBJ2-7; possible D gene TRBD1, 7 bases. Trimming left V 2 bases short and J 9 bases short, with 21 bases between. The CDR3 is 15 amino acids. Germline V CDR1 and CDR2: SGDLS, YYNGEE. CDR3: CASSVFPGGTSSQYF. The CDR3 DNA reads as TGTGCCAGCAGCGTCTTTCCAGGGGGGACCTCTTCGCAGTACTTC. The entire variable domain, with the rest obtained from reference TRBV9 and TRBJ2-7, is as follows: DSGVTQTPKHLITATGQRVTLRCSPRSGDLSVYWYQQSLDQGLQFLIQYYNGEERAKGNILERFSAQQFPDLHSELNLSSLELGDSALYFCASSVFPGGTSSQYFGPGTRLTVT.

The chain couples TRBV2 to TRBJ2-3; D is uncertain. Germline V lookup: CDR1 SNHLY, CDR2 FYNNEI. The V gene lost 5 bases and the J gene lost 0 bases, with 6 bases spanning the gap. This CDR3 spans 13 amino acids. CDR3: CASSFFSTDTQYF. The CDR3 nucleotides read TGTGCCAGCAGTTTTTTTAGCACAGATACGCAGTATTTT.

CDR3 sequence reads: CASGPTSGMEHEQFF. In DNA form, the CDR3 reads TGTGCTAGTGGGCCTACTAGCGGGATGGAGCATGAGCAGTTCTTC. The J gene is TRBJ2-1, the V gene TRBV12-5; 10 bases are a match to TRBD2. Germline V lookup: CDR1 LGHNT, CDR2 FRNRAP. This CDR3 spans 15 amino acids. Trimming took 6 bases from V and 8 from J; bases not matched to a gene: 10.

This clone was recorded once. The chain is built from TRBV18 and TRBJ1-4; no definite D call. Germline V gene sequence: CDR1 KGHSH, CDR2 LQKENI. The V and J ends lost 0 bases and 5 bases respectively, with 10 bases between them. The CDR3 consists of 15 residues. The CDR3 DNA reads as TGTGCCAGCTCACCACCGGGGTTTGGGAATGAAAAACTGTTTTTT. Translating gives CASSPPGFGNEKLFF.

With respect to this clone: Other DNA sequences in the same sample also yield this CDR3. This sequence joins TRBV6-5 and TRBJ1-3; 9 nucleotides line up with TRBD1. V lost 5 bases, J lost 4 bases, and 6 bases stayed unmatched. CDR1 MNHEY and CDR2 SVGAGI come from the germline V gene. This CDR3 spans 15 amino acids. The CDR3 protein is CASSPRQGGGNTIYF. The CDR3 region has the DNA TGTGCCAGCAGTCCGCGACAGGGGGGAGGAAACACCATATATTTT.

The CDR3 is CASSQQGYYGYTF. The CDR3 DNA sequence: TGTGCCAGCAGTCAACAGGGCTACTATGGCTACACCTTC. The V gene is TRBV6-1, the J gene TRBJ1-2, with D possibly TRBD1 on 6 matching bases. V lost 5 bases and J lost 3, with 10 bases in between. Per the germline V gene, CDR1 is MNHNS and CDR2 is SASEGT. The CDR3 is 13 amino acids.

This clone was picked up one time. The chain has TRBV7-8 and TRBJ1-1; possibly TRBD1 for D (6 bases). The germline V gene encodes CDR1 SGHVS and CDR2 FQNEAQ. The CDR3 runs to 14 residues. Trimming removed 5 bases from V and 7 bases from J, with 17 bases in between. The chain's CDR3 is CASSLQQQGFEAFF. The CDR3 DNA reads TGTGCCAGCAGCCTCCAACAACAGGGTTTTGAAGCTTTCTTT.

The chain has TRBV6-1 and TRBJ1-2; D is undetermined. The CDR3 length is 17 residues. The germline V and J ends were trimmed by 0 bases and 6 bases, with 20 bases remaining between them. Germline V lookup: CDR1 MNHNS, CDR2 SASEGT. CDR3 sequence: CASSEAPQARTRNGYTF. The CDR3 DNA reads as TGTGCCAGCAGTGAAGCCCCCCAAGCCCGAACTCGCAATGGCTACACCTTC.

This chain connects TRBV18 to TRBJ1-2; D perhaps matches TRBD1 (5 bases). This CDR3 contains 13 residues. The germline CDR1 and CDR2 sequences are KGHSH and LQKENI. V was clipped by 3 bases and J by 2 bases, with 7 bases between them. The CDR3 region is CASSPRANYGYTF. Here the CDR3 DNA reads TGTGCCAGCTCACCCAGGGCCAACTATGGCTACACCTTC.

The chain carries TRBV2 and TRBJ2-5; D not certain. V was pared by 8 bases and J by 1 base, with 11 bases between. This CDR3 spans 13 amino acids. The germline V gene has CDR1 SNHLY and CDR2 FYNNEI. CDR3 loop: CASSKTGQETQYF. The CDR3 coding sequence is TGTGCCAGCTCGAAAACTGGCCAAGAGACCCAGTACTTC.

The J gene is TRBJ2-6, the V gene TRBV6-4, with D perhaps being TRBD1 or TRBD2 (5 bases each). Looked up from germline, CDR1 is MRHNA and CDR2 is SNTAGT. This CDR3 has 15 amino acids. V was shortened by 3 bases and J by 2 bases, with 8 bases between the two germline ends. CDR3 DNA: TGTGCCAGCAGTGATTTGGGGGCTGGGGCCAACGTCCTGACTTTC. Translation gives CASSDLGAGANVLTF.

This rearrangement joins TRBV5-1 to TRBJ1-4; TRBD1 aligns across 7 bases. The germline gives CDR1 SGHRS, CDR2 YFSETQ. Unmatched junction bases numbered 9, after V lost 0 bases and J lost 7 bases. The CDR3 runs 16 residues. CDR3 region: CASSLAGHSGGEKLFF. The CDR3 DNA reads TGCGCCAGCAGCTTGGCAGGGCATTCAGGGGGTGAAAAACTGTTTTTT. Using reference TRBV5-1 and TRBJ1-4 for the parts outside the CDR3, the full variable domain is KAGVTQTPRYLIKTRGQQVTLSCSPISGHRSVSWYQQTPGQGLQFLFEYFSETQRNKGNFPGRFSGRQFSNSRSEMNVSTLELGDSALYLCASSLAGHSGGEKLFFGSGTQLSVL.

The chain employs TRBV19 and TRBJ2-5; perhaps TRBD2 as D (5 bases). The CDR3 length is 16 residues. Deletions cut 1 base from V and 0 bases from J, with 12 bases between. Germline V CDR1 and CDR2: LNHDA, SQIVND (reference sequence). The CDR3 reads CASSIGRTLYQETQYF. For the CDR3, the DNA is TGTGCCAGTAGTATAGGCCGGACTCTCTACCAAGAGACCCAGTACTTC.

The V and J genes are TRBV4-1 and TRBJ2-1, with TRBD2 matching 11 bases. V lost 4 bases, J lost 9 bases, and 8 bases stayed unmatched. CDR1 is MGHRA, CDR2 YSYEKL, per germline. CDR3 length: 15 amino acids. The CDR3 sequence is CASSPLAGVTVEQFF. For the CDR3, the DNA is TGCGCCAGCAGCCCACTAGCGGGAGTAACGGTTGAGCAGTTCTTC.

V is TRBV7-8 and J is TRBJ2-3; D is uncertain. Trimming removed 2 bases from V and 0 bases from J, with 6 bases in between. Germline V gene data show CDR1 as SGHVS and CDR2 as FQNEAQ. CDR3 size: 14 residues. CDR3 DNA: TGTGCCAGCAGCTTAACTCACAGCACAGATACGCAGTATTTT. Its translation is CASSLTHSTDTQYF.

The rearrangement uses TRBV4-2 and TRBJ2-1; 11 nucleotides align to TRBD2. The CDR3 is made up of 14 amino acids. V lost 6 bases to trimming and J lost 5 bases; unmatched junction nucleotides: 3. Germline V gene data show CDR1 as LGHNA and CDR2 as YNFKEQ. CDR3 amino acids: CASRSGLADNEQFF. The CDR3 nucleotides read TGTGCCAGCAGATCGGGACTAGCGGACAATGAGCAGTTCTTC.

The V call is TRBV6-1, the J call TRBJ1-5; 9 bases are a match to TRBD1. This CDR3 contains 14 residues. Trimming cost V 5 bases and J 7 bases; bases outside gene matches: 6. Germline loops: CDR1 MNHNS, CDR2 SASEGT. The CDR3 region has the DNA TGTGCCAGCAGTACCACAGGGGGCAGCCAGCCCCAGCATTTT. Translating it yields CASSTTGGSQPQHF.

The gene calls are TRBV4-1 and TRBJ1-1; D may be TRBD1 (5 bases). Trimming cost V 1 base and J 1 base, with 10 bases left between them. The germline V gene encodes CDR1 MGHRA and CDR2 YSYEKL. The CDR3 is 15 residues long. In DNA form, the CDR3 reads TGCGCCAGCAGCCAAGCAGGGCGTACGAACACTGAAGCTTTCTTT. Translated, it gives CASSQAGRTNTEAFF.

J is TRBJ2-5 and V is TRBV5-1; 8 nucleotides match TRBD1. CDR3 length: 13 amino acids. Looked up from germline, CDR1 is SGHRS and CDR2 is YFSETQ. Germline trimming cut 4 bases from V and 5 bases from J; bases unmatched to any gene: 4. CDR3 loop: CASSAGGSETQYF. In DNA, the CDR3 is TGCGCCAGCAGCGCAGGGGGCAGCGAGACCCAGTACTTC. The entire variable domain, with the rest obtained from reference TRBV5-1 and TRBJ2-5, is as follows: KAGVTQTPRYLIKTRGQQVTLSCSPISGHRSVSWYQQTPGQGLQFLFEYFSETQRNKGNFPGRFSGRQFSNSRSEMNVSTLELGDSALYLCASSAGGSETQYFGPGTRLLVL.